The clone carrying this TCR beta chain was seen only a few times. V was pared by 5 bases and J by 11 bases, with 9 bases of the junction left unmatched. CDR3 length equals 16 residues. Germline V gene sequence: CDR1 LNHNV, CDR2 YYDKDF (reference sequence). In the authors' workflow: Using reference gene primer amplification, nucleated cell counts were estimated. The assay was immunoSEQ multiplex PCR, and TCRdb's table has in-frame clones only and misses some. V, J and clone size are those of that table, while D and trimming were read from the DNA. The sample includes around 150,000 clones, around 80% seen only once; the top ten take about 24%. The data belong to a study of blood T cell repertoires in COVID-19. At the level of the study: Acute-phase and convalescent COVID-19 samples originated in the United States, Italy and Spain. Sources were T cells, B-cell-depleted T cells, or PBMCs; the material itself was cDNA or gDNA.

The receptor was isolated from an elderly woman with acute or convalescent COVID-19. The sequenced sample was peripheral blood. The J gene is TRBJ2-1, the V gene TRBV15; TRBD2 matches 16 bases. The CDR3 nucleotides are TGTGCCACCAGCGGCCAATCGGGACTAGCGGGAGGGAAGCAGTTCTTC. The encoded protein is CATSGQSGLAGGKQFF.